This T cell receptor beta chain appears in the sequencing data of a study of cytomegalovirus exposure and HLA in healthy donors. The overall study: Earlier results showed 117 million unique TCR beta sequences derived from approximately 180 million T cells. Findings and caveats of the study: In an earlier analysis, productive rearrangement rates for most beta V segments clustered near 87% or 30%. Researchers reported that a few CMV-associated chains were confirmed in vitro as CMV antigen-specific.

The V and J ends lost 0 bases and 3 bases respectively, with 11 bases between them. The CDR3 runs 15 residues. Per germline, CDR1 LGHNA and CDR2 YSLEER. Details on this clone: Its specificity is not known.

Amplification used 60 Vbeta primers and 13 Jbeta primers. The data were produced by immunoSEQ multiplex PCR, yet TCRdb's version contains in-frame clones alone and is incomplete. Recorded here are about 70,000 clones; the top ten clones represent 2.4%. V gene TRBV4-3 combines with J gene TRBJ1-2, with D unresolved. Sequenced input: PBMCs. The sequence was collected from a female donor in good health and CMV-seropositive. CDR3 sequence reads: CASSQDNGPYYGYTF. For the CDR3, the DNA is TGCGCCAGCAGCCAAGATAATGGGCCCTACTATGGCTACACCTTC.